This TCR beta chain was found in a study of OX40 agonist ivuxolimab in advanced cancers. For the wider study: Ivuxolimab was an agonistic, fully human IgG2 monoclonal antibody directed against OX40 (CD134), a costimulatory receptor. The dose-escalation cohort was 82.7% male with a mean age of about 58 years, ranging from roughly 23 to 80. The purpose of peripheral TCRbeta sequencing was to test whether ivuxolimab changed TCR sequence diversity and led to clonal T-cell expansion. Among the roughly 52 dose-escalation patients, about 20 had hepatocellular carcinoma, 15 melanoma, 9 renal cell carcinoma and 9 head and neck cancer. Prior anti-PD-1, anti-PD-L1 or anti-CTLA-4 therapy was permitted, and 40% of dose-escalation patients had received checkpoint inhibitors. The paper covers the monotherapy dose-escalation part of the phase I ivuxolimab trial, which included N of about 56 patients. Intravenous ivuxolimab was administered to patients every 2 weeks at six dose levels: 0.01, 0.1, 0.3, 1.5, 3 and 10 mg/kg. Three dose-escalation patients achieved partial responses, one with hepatocellular carcinoma and two with cutaneous melanoma.

Findings and caveats that apply to the study as a whole: Low levels of normalized T-cell clonal expansion were also seen in some nonresponding patients. The antigen specificity of the peripheral T cells that underwent clonal expansion was not determined. At doses of 0.1 to 3.0 mg/kg, clonal expansion of both CD4+ and CD8+ blood T cells was observed from baseline to week 6. In the 0.1-3.0 mg/kg groups, partial responders had among the lowest normalized peripheral clonal expansion, particularly in CD8+ T cells. After ivuxolimab, expanded clones were on average more numerous among CD8+ T cells than among CD4+ T cells.

Patients with autoimmune disease history or receiving systemic immunosuppression were excluded from the trial. Peripheral blood for TCR sequencing was collected from all dose cohorts at baseline, on cycle 4 day 1, and on cycle 7 day 1. The samples were taken from a phase I, first-in-human, multicenter, open-label dose-escalation trial of ivuxolimab. Adults with locally advanced or metastatic melanoma, renal cell carcinoma, hepatocellular carcinoma or head and neck squamous cell carcinoma were enrolled in the trial. CD4+ and CD8+ T cells were sorted separately from peripheral blood before TCR sequencing. Genomic DNA was isolated from the sorted cells so that the TCRbeta CDR3 region could be sequenced. The immunoSEQ Assay was used to sequence the TCRbeta CDR3 regions. TCRdb provides this immuneACCESS table in a form limited to in-frame rearrangements. Some clones are lacking; in checked studies, under half of them reflect an unresolved V gene, and why the rest are absent is not known. The table for this sample lists fewer than 45,000 clones; nearly 90% of them were counted only once. The top ten hold approximately 13% of the sample.

About this clone itself: It has no known antigen specificity. No qualities accompany the bases; no much larger clone lies one base away.

Trimming at the junction amounts to 4 bases on V and 3 bases on J, and the germline ends lie 17 bases apart. Reading the germline V gene (reference sequence) gives CDR1 SGHKS and CDR2 YYEKEE. Spanning cysteine to phenylalanine, the CDR3 consists of 16 amino acids. The read is trimmed to its CDR3 DNA, 48 bases read in frame from base 1. The sequencing here drew on CD4+ or CD8+ T cells sorted from blood, taken in a trial of the OX40 agonist ivuxolimab. This clonotype was sampled from an adult with an advanced solid tumor such as melanoma, head and neck, liver or kidney cancer. The rearranged chain carries TRBV5-5 and TRBJ1-5; the D segment could be TRBD1, given 5 matching bases. The CDR3 region reads CASSPGPTGANQPQHF. Here is the DNA: TGTGCCAGCAGCCCGGGACCGACCGGGGCCAATCAGCCCCAGCATTTT.